This T cell receptor (beta chain) was sequenced for a study of CD8+ T cells in alopecia areata (dated 2018 in TCRdb). Notes on the research overall: Skin from C3H/HeJ donors with spontaneous alopecia (6-12 months old) was grafted onto female C3H/HeJ recipients that were about 7-10 weeks old. To study T cell clonal expansion in alopecia areata, the researchers applied high-throughput TCRbeta sequencing to both the C3H/HeJ mouse model and human patients. In humans, TCRbeta sequencing was performed on scalp tissue and on sorted CD4+ and CD8+ peripheral blood T cells from healthy controls and from patients with patchy or totalis/universalis alopecia areata. Scalp clonality was compared across normal scalp (n=4), patchy alopecia areata scalp (n=8), and alopecia totalis/universalis scalp (n=8). RNA was extracted with the PAXgene miRNA kit for fixed scalp, the miRNeasy kit for PBMCs, and the RNeasy kit for mouse skin. TCRbeta CDR3 regions were amplified by immunoSEQ multiplex PCR with 35 Vbeta forward and 13 Jbeta reverse primers.

Libraries were prepared through the immunoSEQ multiplex PCR assay. For TCR sequencing, RNA was extracted from every sample and reverse transcribed into cDNA to serve as template. SuperScript III was used to make first-strand cDNA, primed with a 2:1 mix of oligo-dT and random hexamers. A synthetic immune receptor repertoire was used to gauge amplification bias, and whatever bias remained was removed computationally. Sequencing of the libraries was done on Illumina HiSeq with 60 bp reads that cover the CDR3, reading from J toward V. Per the authors' processing: Raw reads were preprocessed to remove errors, and CDR3 was defined by IMGT conventions from the conserved cysteine to phenylalanine. Clonality was computed as 1 minus the Shannon entropy, with the entropy normalized by log2 of the number of productive unique TCRs. Whether each scalp clone was CD4 or CD8 was inferred by checking scalp TCRbeta sequences against the CD4 and CD8 repertoires from sorted blood. As stored in TCRdb, this immuneACCESS dataset retains in-frame rearrangements with V and J assigned. A fraction of the clones does not appear; measured against another copy, unresolved V genes explain less than half of the discrepancy, and the remainder lacks a known reason. That table supplies the V and J calls and clone size; D and trimming were determined from the DNA. The table shows more than 250,000 clones here, with no singletons. The ten largest make up 1.2% of the sample.

The research as a whole found: TCR sequences shared between patients were less clear than in mice, possibly partly because of HLA diversity in the patient population. Compared with normal scalp, lesional scalp had higher clonality and more expanded CD8+ clones, particularly in alopecia totalis/universalis, a pattern that suggests antigenic drive. Unlike mouse skin, which is dominated by gammadelta T cells, normal human skin has resident alphabeta T cells that are also sequenced, and this complicates analysis of the scalp TCR repertoire.

Cells from mouse cutaneous lymph nodes were pooled, stained for CD4, CD8alpha, NKG2D, NKG2ACE and other markers, and then sorted on a BD Influx. Of note for this clone: The antigen it recognizes is unknown. The receptor originates from a mouse, and its gene names and germline sequences are accordingly murine. Read coverage stops 4 residues before the CDR3 terminus; the germline J gene supplies the remainder.

The V end loses 4 bases and the J end loses 0 bases, and a stretch of 15 bases separates them. Reading the germline V gene gives CDR1 SGHDT and CDR2 FRDEAV. From the cysteine up to the phenylalanine, the CDR3 has a length of 16 residues. Of the CDR3's DNA, 36 bases were read; they are in frame from base 1. The chain employs TRBV14 and TRBJ2-3; TRBD1 is possibly the D segment (6 matching bases). The receptor was derived from a C3H/HeJ mouse with alopecia areata. The mouse line in question has MHC haplotype H2-k. Sequenced: CD4+ T cells sorted from a lymph node. The CDR3 in this case is CASSPTGTTSAETLYF. CDR3 DNA, as far as it was read: TGTGCCAGCAGTCCGACCGGGACAACTAGTGCAGAA. Where the CDR3 stops, the reference TRBV14 and TRBJ2-3 genes take over; the full variable domain is EAGVTQSPRYAVLQEGQAVSFWCDPISGHDTLYWYQQPRDQGPQLLVYFRDEAVIDNSQLPSDRFSAVRPKGTNSTLKIQSAKQGDTATYLCASSPTGTTSAETLYFGSGTRLTVL.